This TCR beta chain appears in the sequencing data of a study of Graves' ophthalmopathy and Graves' hyperthyroidism. This CDR3 spans 16 amino acids. Trimming took 2 bases from V and 2 from J, leaving 16 bases between them. Germline CDR1 MDHEN, CDR2 SYDVKM. Worth noting for this clonotype: Its antigen is still unknown.

The sequenced template was RNA, covering the TCR beta CDR3 region. HTBI primers primed a first-round RT-PCR, and a second-round multiplex PCR followed. Each CDR3 protein gets one entry after TCRdb re-called the multiplex PCR reads with MiXCR. Among just over 600,000 distinct CDR3 sequences listed, approximately 21% were seen once. Study-wide findings and caveats: With just under 90% sensitivity and about 83% specificity, a 13-signature model separated ophthalmopathy from stable hyperthyroidism. Blood also harbored most expanded thyroid clonotypes above 0.001 frequency.

The receptor's source is a woman under 30 with stable Graves' hyperthyroidism. Some clones in this sample may be carry-over from other donors' samples. The V call is TRBV28, the J call TRBJ2-7; D may correspond to TRBD1 or TRBD2 (5 bases each). Sequenced input: peripheral blood. CDR3 nucleotide sequence: TGTGCCAGCAGTTTACCTTCCCGGGACGGAGCCTACGAGCAGTACTTC. It yields the protein CASSLPSRDGAYEQYF. Looking up the rest from reference TRBV28 and TRBJ2-7 gives the full variable domain: DVKVTQSSRYLVKRTGEKVFLECVQDMDHENMFWYRQDPGLGLRLIYFSYDVKMKEKGDIPEGYSVSREKKERFSLILESASTNQTSMYLCASSLPSRDGAYEQYFGPGTRLTVT.